This TCR beta chain is drawn from a study of T cells in Graves' hyperthyroidism and ophthalmopathy. Study summary: Blood from the periphery was taken at initial diagnosis, before any treatment. Study findings and constraints: Blood shared most expanded thyroid clonotypes above 0.001.

Trimming took 2 bases from V and 7 from J; bases not matched to a gene: 17. Germline-derived CDR1 and CDR2 are MGHRA and YSYEKL. The CDR3 is made up of 18 amino acids. Researchers amplified the TCR beta CDR3 regions from RNA transcripts. A first-round RT-PCR of the TCR CDR3 used the HTBI primer set. TCRdb re-derived calls from the multiplex PCR reads in MiXCR, one entry per CDR3 protein. In the table there are about 350,000 distinct CDR3 sequences, about an eighth of which are singletons. Concerning this clonotype: The antigen is undetermined.

Every diagnosis used clinical symptoms, serum thyroxine and TRAb, thyroid ultrasound and orbital computed tomography. V usage is TRBV4-1 and J usage is TRBJ1-3, with TRBD1 identical over 7 bases. The origin of this receptor is a woman in her 40s with Graves' ophthalmopathy. Sequencing was carried out using blood. The CDR3 loop is CASSQFTTGQELGNTIYF. CDR3 DNA: TGCGCCAGCAGCCAATTCACGACAGGGCAGGAGTTGGGGAACACCATATATTTT.